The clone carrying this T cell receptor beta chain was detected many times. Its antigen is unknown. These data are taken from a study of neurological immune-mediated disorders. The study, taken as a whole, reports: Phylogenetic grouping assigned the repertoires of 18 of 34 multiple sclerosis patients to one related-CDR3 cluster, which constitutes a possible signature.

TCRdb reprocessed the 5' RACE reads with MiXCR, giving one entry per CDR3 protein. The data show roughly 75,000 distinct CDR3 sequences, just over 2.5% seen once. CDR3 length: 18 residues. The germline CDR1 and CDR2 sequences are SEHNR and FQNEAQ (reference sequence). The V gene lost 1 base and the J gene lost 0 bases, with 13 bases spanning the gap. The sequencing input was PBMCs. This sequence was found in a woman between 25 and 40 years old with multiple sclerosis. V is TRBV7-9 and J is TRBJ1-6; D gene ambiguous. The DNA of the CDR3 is TGTGCCAGCAGCTTAGAATTTCAGAGTAGCTCCTATAATTCACCCCTCCACTTT. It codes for CASSLEFQSSSYNSPLHF.